The T cell receptor (beta chain) under discussion was sequenced for a study of cytomegalovirus exposure and HLA in healthy donors. General study results and limits: The productive fraction for most TCR beta V segments was about 90% or about 30% in an earlier analysis.

Remarks on this clone: Its antigen is currently unknown.

Primers included in the PCR were 60 Vbeta and 13 Jbeta primers. TCRdb's table, derived via immunoSEQ multiplex PCR, lists solely in-frame clones and lacks some. The data show fewer than 200,000 clones, with approximately 80% seen just once and under 6% held by the top ten. CDR1 is SGHRS, CDR2 YFSETQ, per germline. The CDR3 consists of 15 residues. After removal of 0 bases from V and 4 bases from J, the junction contained 7 bases not matched to a gene. The TCR comes from a man aged 25-45 years in good health and CMV-seronegative. The sequencing sample was made of PBMCs. The chain recombines TRBV5-1 with TRBJ2-7, with TRBD1 matching over 7 bases. The CDR3 bases are TGCGCCAGCAGCTTGGAAGGGACAGCTCCTTACGAGCAGTACTTC. Translation gives CASSLEGTAPYEQYF.